The clone carrying this T cell receptor (beta chain) was seen many times. With V trimmed by 3 bases and J by 4 bases, 8 bases remained unmatched. Germline V lookup: CDR1 GTSNPN, CDR2 SVGIG (reference sequence). The CDR3 covers 15 residues. At both of two time points, approximately 6 milliliters of peripheral blood were drawn. The data stem from a study of prognosis after radiotherapy for stage I lung cancer. Study information: SBRT radiotherapy comprised 3 to 5 fractions at a biologically effective dose of at least 100 Gy.

CDR3 of TCR beta was amplified from genomic DNA via a two-round multiplex PCR. Used in first-round PCR were primers specific to each TRBV and TRBJ gene. A second round of PCR was carried out using universal primers. TCRdb ran MiXCR on the multiplex PCR reads and lists one entry per CDR3 protein. The table records approximately 30,000 distinct CDR3 sequences, about 32% of them present only once. The sample in question was PBMCs, obtained before or after stereotactic body radiation therapy (not recorded which). This TCR derives from a donor aged 50 or older with non-small cell lung cancer. V and J are TRBV30 and TRBJ2-3; 9 nucleotides match TRBD2. The DNA for the CDR3 is TGTGCCTGGAGCGGGGGGCGGGAGGGCCCAGATACGCAGTATTTT. Its translation is CAWSGGREGPDTQYF.